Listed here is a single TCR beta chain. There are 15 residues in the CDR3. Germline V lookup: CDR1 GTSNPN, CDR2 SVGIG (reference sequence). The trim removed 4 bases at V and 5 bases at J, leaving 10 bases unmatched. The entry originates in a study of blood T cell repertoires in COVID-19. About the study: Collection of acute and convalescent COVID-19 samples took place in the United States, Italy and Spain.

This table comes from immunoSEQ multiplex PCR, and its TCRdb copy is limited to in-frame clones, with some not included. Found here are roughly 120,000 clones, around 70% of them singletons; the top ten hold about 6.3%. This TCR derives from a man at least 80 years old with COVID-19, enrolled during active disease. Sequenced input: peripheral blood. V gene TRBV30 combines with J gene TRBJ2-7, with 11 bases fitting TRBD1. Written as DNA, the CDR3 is TGTGCCTGGAAGCCCTGGGACAGGGGGGGCCACGAGCAGTACTTC. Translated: CAWKPWDRGGHEQYF.